This T cell receptor (beta chain) derives from a study of PD-1 blockade in mismatch repair-deficient tumors. Generated by immunoSEQ multiplex PCR, the TCRdb table keeps only in-frame clones and is missing some. The sample lists some 100,000 clones, 82% seen once, with approximately 6.8% in the top ten. Germline assignment: CDR1 SGHAT and CDR2 FQNNGV. J gave up 8 bases and V 6 bases, and 16 bases lay outside the gene matches. The CDR3 extends over 16 amino acids. Every patient had mismatch repair deficiency by PCR or immunohistochemistry. The source was peripheral blood, collected about 33 weeks after starting pembrolizumab. The V gene is TRBV11-2, the J gene TRBJ2-7; 10 bases are shared with TRBD2. The sequence was obtained from an adult with mismatch repair-deficient cancer. The CDR3 is CASSPNAGTSAMKQYF. CDR3 in DNA: TGTGCCAGCAGTCCTAATGCCGGGACTAGCGCTATGAAGCAGTACTTC.